These 19 T cell receptor beta chains were all obtained from the same sample, sequenced in a study of spatial heterogeneity in lung cancer. The time point is: blood at routine non-recurrence follow-up after resection. Whole RNA from tumor, nontumor lung or frozen PBMC was sequenced unsorted. TCRdb re-called the 5' RACE reads through MiXCR, storing one row per CDR3 protein. The sample lists approximately 27,000 distinct CDR3 sequences, under 6.5% occurring once. Source: PBMCs, taken at follow-up. These receptors were taken from a male donor with early-stage non-small cell lung cancer.

This clonotype was counted ten times or more. J is TRBJ2-3 and V is TRBV20-1; TRBD2 aligns across 12 bases. CDR3 size: 16 residues. Trimming at V came to 5 bases and at J to 2 bases, leaving 8 bases not matched to a gene. Germline V gives CDR1 DFQATT, CDR2 SNEGSKA (reference sequence). The CDR3 reads CSAHPGLAGNTDTQYF. CDR3 bases: TGCAGTGCTCATCCGGGACTAGCGGGCAACACAGATACGCAGTATTTT.

This clonotype was found many times. The chain is built from TRBV5-4 and TRBJ1-2; unclear D gene. The germline gives CDR1 SGHNT, CDR2 YYREEE (reference sequence). CDR3 size: 13 residues. V was shortened by 4 bases and J by 6 bases, with 13 bases between the two germline ends. CDR3 nucleotides: TGTGCCAGCAGCACGGACGGGGATCATGGCTACACCTTC. Translating gives CASSTDGDHGYTF.

The chain links TRBV7-6 to TRBJ1-3; D gene ambiguous. The CDR3 spans 15 residues. Deletions cut 2 bases from V and 0 bases from J, with 8 bases between. The V gene's germline CDR1 is SGHVS and CDR2 FNYEAQ. CDR3 loop: CASSLRASSGNTIYF. The CDR3 nucleotides read TGTGCCAGCAGCTTAAGAGCCTCCTCTGGAAACACCATATATTTT.

The sample holds a few counts of this clonotype. This rearrangement joins TRBV27 to TRBJ2-7; unclear D gene. CDR1 and CDR2 from the germline V gene are MNHEY and SMNVEV (reference sequence). This CDR3 spans 15 amino acids. Trimming removed 6 bases from V and 1 base from J, with 16 bases in between. In nucleotides, the CDR3 is TGTGCCAGCAGGTTTAATGACCGACTTTCCTACGAGCAGTACTTC. Translating it yields CASRFNDRLSYEQYF.

This clonotype was seen repeatedly, ten times or more. The chain combines TRBV28 with TRBJ2-3; no reliable D call. Germline-derived CDR1 and CDR2 are MDHEN and SYDVKM. The CDR3 is 12 residues long. The CDR3 DNA sequence: TGTGCTTCTGAAACTAGCACAGATACGCAGTATTTT. Translated: CASETSTDTQYF.

This clonotype was seen at least ten times. The rearrangement uses TRBV7-8 and TRBJ1-1, with D perhaps matching TRBD1 (6 bases). This CDR3 is 15 amino acids long. V was cut by 2 bases and J by 5 bases, with 15 bases left in between. CDR1 is SGHVS and CDR2 is FQNEAQ in the germline V gene. This CDR3 is CASSLQEQGWTEAFF. The DNA for the CDR3 is TGTGCCAGCAGCTTACAGGAACAGGGTTGGACTGAAGCTTTCTTT.

Ten or more counts support this clonotype. The DNA of the CDR3 is TGTGCCAGCGTCGTTGGGAGGGCCATGGGTGAAGCTTTCTTT. It yields the protein CASVVGRAMGEAFF. The rearrangement links TRBV4-2 to TRBJ1-1; D unresolved. The germline gives CDR1 LGHNA, CDR2 YNFKEQ. V gave up 8 bases and J gave up 7 bases, with 20 bases separating them. The CDR3 has 14 amino acids.

This chain links TRBV12-3 or TRBV12-4 with TRBJ1-1; D remains unclear. This CDR3 spans 13 amino acids. V lost 3 bases and J lost 1, with 6 bases in between. The chain's CDR3 is CASSFWANTEAFF. CDR3 coding DNA: TGTGCCAGCAGTTTTTGGGCGAACACTGAAGCTTTCTTT.

This clonotype was recorded many times. The chain recombines TRBV20-1 with TRBJ2-1; TRBD2 matches at 9 bases. V was clipped by 5 bases and J by 8 bases; unmatched bases: 7. Per the germline V gene, CDR1 is DFQATT and CDR2 is SNEGSKA (reference sequence). The CDR3 contains 13 residues. The CDR3 loop reads CSAPRTSVDEQFF. CDR3 sequence (DNA): TGCAGTGCTCCCCGGACTAGCGTGGATGAGCAGTTCTTC.

There are many counts of this clonotype. The chain has TRBV7-2 and TRBJ2-3; no definite D call. The V end was cut by 5 bases, the J end by 7 bases, with 13 bases between. Germline loops: CDR1 SGHTA, CDR2 FQGNSA. This CDR3 spans 13 amino acids. CDR3 amino acids: CASSLGSFNTQYF. The DNA for the CDR3 is TGTGCCAGCAGCCTCGGCTCGTTCAATACGCAGTATTTT.

This clonotype occurred many times. The chain combines TRBV25-1 with TRBJ1-2, with D hard to call. The CDR3 covers 13 residues. Germline-derived CDR1 and CDR2 are MGHDK and SYGVNS. Trimming shortened V by 4 bases and J by 8 bases, and 14 bases separated the two germline ends. CDR3: CASSGIWGEGYTF. DNA for the CDR3: TGTGCCAGCAGTGGAATTTGGGGAGAAGGCTACACCTTC.

This clonotype has ten or more counts. Compared with germline, one end of the junction differs, possibly owing to a read error. The chain recombines TRBV11-2 with TRBJ2-3; no clear D gene. CDR1 and CDR2 from the germline V gene are SGHAT and FQNNGV. This CDR3 contains 12 residues. The CDR3 loop reads CASSLEVDTQYF. CDR3 DNA: TGTGCCAGCAGCCTAGAGGTAGATACGCAGTATTTT.

This clonotype showed up many times. The V gene is TRBV6-2 or TRBV6-3, the J gene TRBJ1-5, with D possibly being TRBD1 (6 bases). Between the trimmed V and J ends, which lost 5 bases and 5 bases, there was a span of 13 bases. Germline CDR1 is MNHEY and CDR2 is SVGEGT. There are 14 residues in the CDR3. The CDR3 protein is CASSDTGSDQPQHF. The CDR3 DNA is TGTGCCAGCAGTGATACAGGGTCAGATCAGCCCCAGCATTTT.

This clonotype was recorded many times. This rearrangement joins TRBV20-1 to TRBJ1-3; 7 bases match TRBD1. V trimming: 0 bases; J trimming: 2 bases; junction bases outside the gene matches: 1. CDR3 length: 14 residues. CDR1 is DFQATT and CDR2 is SNEGSKA in the germline V gene (reference sequence). The CDR3 region is CSARDQGAGNTIYF. CDR3 in DNA: TGCAGTGCTAGAGATCAGGGGGCTGGAAACACCATATATTTT.

This clonotype was detected many times. This chain links TRBV5-1 with TRBJ2-2, with 7 bases fitting TRBD2. The CDR3 covers 15 residues. Germline CDR1 SGHRS, CDR2 YFSETQ. V dropped 0 bases and J dropped 6; count of bases not matched to a gene: 5. CDR3 in DNA: TGCGCCAGCAGCTTGGTAGCGGGTCTCTCCGGGGAGCTGTTTTTT. Its protein product is CASSLVAGLSGELFF. Filled out from reference TRBV5-1 and TRBJ2-2, the complete variable domain reads KAGVTQTPRYLIKTRGQQVTLSCSPISGHRSVSWYQQTPGQGLQFLFEYFSETQRNKGNFPGRFSGRQFSNSRSEMNVSTLELGDSALYLCASSLVAGLSGELFFGEGSRLTVL.

There are many counts of this clonotype. The V call is TRBV20-1, the J call TRBJ1-1, with unresolved D. The CDR3 has 14 amino acids. CDR1 is DFQATT, CDR2 SNEGSKA, per germline (reference sequence). Trimming took off 5 bases at V and 4 bases at J, with 17 bases between the two ends. CDR3 coding DNA: TGCAGTGCTCCTAGGTTAAGCGGAAGCACTGAAGCTTTCTTT. Encoded protein: CSAPRLSGSTEAFF.

This clonotype was seen repeatedly, ten times or more. V is TRBV5-1 and J is TRBJ2-1; 9 bases align to TRBD1. The junction had 11 bases not matched to a gene; V was cut back by 3 bases and J by 4 bases. Germline V gene data show CDR1 as SGHRS and CDR2 as YFSETQ. This CDR3 spans 17 amino acids. CDR3 loop: CASSSLVVGQGYNEQFF. Here the CDR3 DNA reads TGCGCCAGCAGCTCGCTAGTCGTGGGACAGGGATACAATGAGCAGTTCTTC.

This chain uses TRBV5-6 with TRBJ1-5; TRBD1 aligns across 7 bases. The V and J ends lost 5 bases and 6 bases, in that order; junction bases with no gene match: 11. This CDR3 has 15 residues. Germline CDR1 is SGHDT and CDR2 is YYEEEE. The CDR3, as DNA: TGTGCCAGCAGTTGGGGCCAGGGGGGAGGTCAGCCCCAGCATTTT. Protein: CASSWGQGGGQPQHF.

The sample holds many counts of this clonotype. The chain uses TRBV29-1 and TRBJ2-2; 10 bases line up with TRBD2. The CDR3 covers 15 residues. V gave up 3 bases and J gave up 4 bases; unmatched junction bases: 5. The germline V gene encodes CDR1 SQVTM and CDR2 ANQGSEA. The DNA for the CDR3 is TGCAGCGTTGAGTCCCGGACTAGCGGCACCGGGGAGCTGTTTTTT. Protein sequence: CSVESRTSGTGELFF.